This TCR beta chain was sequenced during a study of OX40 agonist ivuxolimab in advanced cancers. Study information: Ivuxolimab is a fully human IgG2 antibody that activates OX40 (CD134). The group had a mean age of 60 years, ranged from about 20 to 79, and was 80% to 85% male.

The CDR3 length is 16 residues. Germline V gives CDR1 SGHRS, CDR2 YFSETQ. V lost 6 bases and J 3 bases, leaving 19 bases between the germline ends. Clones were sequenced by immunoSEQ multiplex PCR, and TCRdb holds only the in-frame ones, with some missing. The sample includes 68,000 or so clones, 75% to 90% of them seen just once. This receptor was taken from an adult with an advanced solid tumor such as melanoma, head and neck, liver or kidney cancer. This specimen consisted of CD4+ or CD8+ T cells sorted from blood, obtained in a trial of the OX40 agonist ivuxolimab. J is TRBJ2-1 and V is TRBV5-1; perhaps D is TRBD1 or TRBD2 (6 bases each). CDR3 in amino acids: CASTTSGAPYYNEQFF. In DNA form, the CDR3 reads TGCGCCAGCACCACCTCGGGGGCCCCGTACTACAATGAGCAGTTCTTC.